The 16 T cell receptor beta chains in this list originate from one sample, sequenced in a study of blood T cell repertoires in COVID-19. Data came from immunoSEQ multiplex PCR; TCRdb stores just in-frame clones and leaves some out. The repertoire consists of tens of thousands of clones, with approximately 72% occurring once and the leading ten covering 30% to 40%. Sample: peripheral blood. These receptor sequences come from a man older than 75 with acute or convalescent COVID-19.

The gene calls are TRBV9 and TRBJ2-5; tentative D call: TRBD1 (6 bases). The CDR3 covers 14 residues. Deletions cut 0 bases from V and 4 bases from J, with 10 bases between. Per the germline V gene, CDR1 is SGDLS and CDR2 is YYNGEE. The CDR3 coding sequence is TGTGCCAGCAGCGTAGGGGCAGGGGCAGAGACCCAGTACTTC. Protein sequence: CASSVGAGAETQYF.

This clone has only a few counts. The chain is built from TRBV11-2 and TRBJ2-3; 9 nucleotides match TRBD2. Germline V lookup: CDR1 SGHAT, CDR2 FQNNGV. Losses at the gene ends were 5 bases for V and 1 base for J; bases not matched to a gene: 7. The CDR3 is 16 amino acids. This CDR3 is CASSQLAGGGTDTQYF. In DNA form, the CDR3 reads TGTGCCAGCAGCCAACTAGCGGGCGGGGGCACAGATACGCAGTATTTT.

This clone has just a few counts. The chain joins TRBV6-6 to TRBJ2-7; 7 positions match TRBD2. V lost 0 bases to trimming and J lost 6 bases; unmatched junction nucleotides: 2. In germline, CDR1 is MNHNY, CDR2 SVGAGI (reference sequence). The CDR3 consists of 13 residues. The CDR3 is CASSYSGRVEQYF. CDR3 nucleotides: TGTGCCAGCAGTTACTCGGGGAGGGTCGAGCAGTACTTC.

The chain is built from TRBV6-5 and TRBJ2-7; possibly TRBD1 for D (6 bases). Germline CDR1 and CDR2: MNHEY and SVGAGI. CDR3 length: 13 amino acids. The germline V and J ends were trimmed by 2 bases and 1 base, with 6 bases remaining between them. DNA of the CDR3: TGTGCCAGCAGTTACAGGGGGTCCTACGAGCAGTACTTC. Encoded protein: CASSYRGSYEQYF.

This clone was counted between two and nine times. V gene TRBV7-2 combines with J gene TRBJ1-1; D uncertain. Germline CDR1 and CDR2: SGHTA and FQGNSA. The CDR3 runs 16 residues. V lost 1 base and J 2 bases, leaving 14 bases between the germline ends. The CDR3: CASSLVGRRLNTEAFF. The CDR3 DNA follows: TGTGCCAGCAGCTTAGTAGGTAGGCGACTAAACACTGAAGCTTTCTTT.

The chain uses TRBV10-2 and TRBJ1-5; 8 bases match TRBD1. The V segment lost 6 bases and the J segment 4 bases; nucleotides outside the gene matches: 14. The CDR3 spans 17 residues. Germline assignment: CDR1 WSHSY and CDR2 SAAADI. The CDR3 protein is CASRGQGMGLRNQPQHF. The CDR3 DNA reads as TGCGCCAGCAGAGGACAGGGTATGGGACTACGGAATCAGCCCCAGCATTTT.

The chain combines TRBV7-2 with TRBJ2-2; D might be TRBD1 (6 bases). The CDR3 is 17 residues long. Germline CDR1 SGHTA, CDR2 FQGNSA. Trimming cost V 2 bases and J 6 bases, with 19 bases left between them. The CDR3 coding sequence is TGTGCCAGCAGCTTAAGGCCCAGGGGTAATGGGGCCGGGGAGCTGTTTTTT. As protein: CASSLRPRGNGAGELFF.

V gene TRBV2 combines with J gene TRBJ1-6; D is perhaps TRBD1 (5 bases). Germline V gene sequence: CDR1 SNHLY, CDR2 FYNNEI. The CDR3 consists of 13 residues. The V end lost 7 bases, the J end lost 8 bases, and 12 bases lay between the germline ends. CDR3: CASKQGKDSPLHF. The CDR3 region has the DNA TGTGCCAGCAAGCAGGGAAAGGATTCACCCCTCCACTTT.

The chain joins TRBV6-5 to TRBJ1-2; 7 bases are shared with TRBD1. The ends lost 5 bases at V and 8 bases at J; junction bases unmatched: 8. The germline V gene has CDR1 MNHEY and CDR2 SVGAGI. CDR3 length: 13 amino acids. The CDR3: CASSTRDSGGYTF. The CDR3 nucleotides read TGTGCCAGCAGTACCCGGGACAGCGGCGGCTACACCTTC.

This chain uses TRBV25-1 with TRBJ1-4, with TRBD1 matching 7 bases. This CDR3 contains 18 residues. Germline V gene lookup returns CDR1 MGHDK and CDR2 SYGVNS. The V and J ends lost 6 bases and 0 bases, in that order; junction bases with no gene match: 13. The CDR3 spells CASRFPRTGLATNEKLFF. The CDR3 DNA reads as TGTGCCAGCAGATTCCCTCGGACAGGCCTTGCAACTAATGAAAAACTGTTTTTT. The variable domain in full, completed from reference TRBV25-1 and TRBJ1-4, reads EADIYQTPRYLVIGTGKKITLECSQTMGHDKMYWYQQDPGMELHLIHYSYGVNSTEKGDLSSESTVSRIRTEHFPLTLESARPSHTSQYLCASRFPRTGLATNEKLFFGSGTQLSVL.

The genes are TRBV7-2 and TRBJ2-3; possible D gene TRBD1, 5 bases. Germline CDR1 is SGHTA and CDR2 is FQGNSA. This CDR3 has 12 residues. V dropped 5 bases and J dropped 8 bases, with 11 bases sitting between them. The CDR3, as DNA: TGTGCCAGCAGCCAGGGCGCCGGTACGCAGTATTTT. Translation gives CASSQGAGTQYF.

The chain is built from TRBV2 and TRBJ1-1; 8 bases agree with TRBD1. Germline CDR1 reads SNHLY; CDR2 reads FYNNEI. This CDR3 spans 16 amino acids. J was trimmed by 5 bases and V by 5 bases; bases with no gene match: 13. In DNA, the CDR3 is TGTGCCAGCAGTCTACGGACAGGGAAGGTTGGGACTGAAGCTTTCTTT. Amino acid sequence: CASSLRTGKVGTEAFF.

The V gene is TRBV5-6, the J gene TRBJ1-3; 12 nucleotides match TRBD1. CDR3 size: 17 residues. CDR1 is SGHDT and CDR2 is YYEEEE in the germline V gene. J was trimmed by 0 bases and V by 2 bases; bases with no gene match: 3. The CDR3 loop is CASSLLGQGASGNTIYF. In nucleotides, the CDR3 is TGTGCCAGCAGCTTACTGGGACAGGGGGCCTCTGGAAACACCATATATTTT. The full variable domain, in which reference TRBV5-6 and TRBJ1-3 provide the parts outside the CDR3, is DAGVTQSPTHLIKTRGQQVTLRCSPKSGHDTVSWYQQALGQGPQFIFQYYEEEERQRGNFPDRFSGHQFPNYSSELNVNALLLGDSALYLCASSLLGQGASGNTIYFGEGSWLTVV.

The DNA of the CDR3 is TGTGCCAGCAGGGAGTACACTGAAGCTTTCTTT. Translation gives CASREYTEAFF. The chain uses TRBV5-8 and TRBJ1-1; no reliable D call. Germline assignment: CDR1 SGHTS and CDR2 YDEGEE. The CDR3 is made up of 11 amino acids. Trimming removed 5 bases at V and 3 bases at J, with 5 bases between.

The rearrangement links TRBV2 to TRBJ2-1; a weak D match, TRBD2 (5 bases). The CDR3 covers 14 residues. V lost 5 bases, J lost 9 bases, and 17 bases lay in between. Germline CDR1 and CDR2: SNHLY and FYNNEI. The CDR3 DNA sequence: TGTGCCAGCAGTCAGGCCCTAGGAGGCAGTGAGCAGTTCTTC. Protein sequence: CASSQALGGSEQFF.

V gene TRBV10-3 combines with J gene TRBJ1-6; 9 bases are a match to TRBD1. Germline CDR1 and CDR2: ENHRY and SYGVKD. The V segment lost 7 bases and the J segment 9 bases; nucleotides outside the gene matches: 10. The CDR3 extends over 15 amino acids. CDR3 residues: CAITGGTGSGSPLHF. The CDR3 bases are TGTGCCATCACCGGAGGGACAGGGTCGGGTTCACCCCTCCACTTT.